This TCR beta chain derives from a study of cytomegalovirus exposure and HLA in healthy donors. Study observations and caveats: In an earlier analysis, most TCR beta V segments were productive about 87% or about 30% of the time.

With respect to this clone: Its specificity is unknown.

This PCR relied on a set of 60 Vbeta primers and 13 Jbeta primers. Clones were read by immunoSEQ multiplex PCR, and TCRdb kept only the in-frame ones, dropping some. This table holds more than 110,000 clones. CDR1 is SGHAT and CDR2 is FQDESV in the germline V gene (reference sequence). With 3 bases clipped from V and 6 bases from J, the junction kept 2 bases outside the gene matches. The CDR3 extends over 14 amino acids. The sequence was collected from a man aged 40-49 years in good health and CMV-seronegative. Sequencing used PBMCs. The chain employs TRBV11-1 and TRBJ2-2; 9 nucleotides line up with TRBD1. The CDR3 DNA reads TGTGCCAGCAGCTTGACAGGGGGTCCCGGGGAGCTGTTTTTT. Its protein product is CASSLTGGPGELFF.